This section outlines one T cell receptor beta chain sequence together with its context. Antigen unknown. Time point here: baseline, week 1 (first vaccination visit). Treatment of the sample: pre-vaccination baseline after standard-of-care therapy. This record comes from a study of a mutant IDH1 vaccine in newly diagnosed glioma. Overall study: Patients' prior therapy spanned radiotherapy, temozolomide, or both; most underwent both. Study findings and constraints: Pseudoprogression appeared independent of alterations in top peripheral clonotypes. Vaccine-induced responses were seen in under 95% of patients, spanning several MHC alleles.

Method: immunoSEQ multiplex PCR; TCRdb's copy keeps in-frame clones and lacks some. This table holds approximately 36,000 clones, 78% found once. Trimming removed 4 bases at V and 4 bases at J, with 8 bases between. The germline V gene encodes CDR1 SGHDT and CDR2 YYEEEE. The CDR3 spans 13 residues. This chain joins TRBV5-6 and TRBJ2-2; D is ambiguous. The TCR was taken from a man aged 35-49 years with glioma. Some clones in this sample may be carry-over from other donors' samples. Sequencing used PBMCs, obtained from a glioma patient treated with radiotherapy, temozolomide or both. CDR3 in DNA: TGTGCCAGCAGCGTTCCGATCACCGGGGAGCTGTTTTTT. As protein: CASSVPITGELFF.